Listed below are T cell receptor beta chains from one sample, sequenced in a study of shared clonotypes between healthy human individuals. Libraries were prepared by immunoSEQ multiplex PCR; TCRdb keeps only in-frame clonotypes and omits some of them. Of some 2.4 million clones in the sample, 80% to 95% were seen once. The sample was naive CD4+ T cells from PBMCs. The origin of the receptors is a man in his late teens or twenties in good health. Some clones in this sample may be carry-over from other donors' samples. Both conserved end residues are part of each CDR3. Fields, in order: D gene, CDR3 length, V gene, clone size, J gene, CDR3 DNA, CDR3 protein. D genes are given only for firm matches. Only part of the rows carry a size: once, few, many, or a class if the clone is expanded.

-	13	TRBV28	-	TRBJ2-7	TGTGCCAGCAGTAGAACCACAGGCTACGAGCAGTACTTC	CASSRTTGYEQYF
-	14	TRBV5-4	-	TRBJ2-2	TGTGCCAGCAGCTGGGGACAGAACACCGGGGAGCTGTTTTTT	CASSWGQNTGELFF
-	17	TRBV19	-	TRBJ1-5	TGTGCCAGTAGTATCCCAGGAGAACGAGGCCCCAATCAGCCCCAGCATTTT	CASSIPGERGPNQPQHF
-	16	TRBV5-4	-	TRBJ1-1	TGTGCCAGCAGCTTGGGGGGGGTACTCATGAACACTGAAGCTTTCTTT	CASSLGGVLMNTEAFF
-	15	TRBV4-3	-	TRBJ2-3	TGCGCCAGCAGCAAGTCGGGGGGCGGAACAGATACGCAGTATTTT	CASSKSGGGTDTQYF
-	13	TRBV2	once	TRBJ2-7	TGTGCCAGCAGTGTCGGTCGCTCCTACGAGCAGTACTTC	CASSVGRSYEQYF
-	13	TRBV29-1	once	TRBJ1-1	TGCAGCGTTGATGGGGGGGAGAACACTGAAGCTTTCTTT	CSVDGGENTEAFF
TRBD2	14	TRBV28	once	TRBJ2-5	TGTGCCAGCAGGCCTAGCGGGAGTGGGGAGACCCAGTACTTC	CASRPSGSGETQYF
TRBD1	16	TRBV5-1	-	TRBJ2-5	TGCGCCAGCAGCTTGGATAGGGGGCCACTCCAAGAGACCCAGTACTTC	CASSLDRGPLQETQYF
-	14	TRBV5-6	-	TRBJ1-4	TGTGCCAGCAGCTTAGGACGGATTAATGAAAAACTGTTTTTT	CASSLGRINEKLFF
TRBD2	16	TRBV11-2	-	TRBJ2-7	TGTGCCAGCAGCTTAGAATATCGGACTAGCGGCTACGAGCAGTACTTC	CASSLEYRTSGYEQYF
TRBD1	15	TRBV7-9	once	TRBJ2-7	TGTGCCAGCAGGGCCGGGACAGGGGGGACCTACGAGCAGTACTTC	CASRAGTGGTYEQYF
TRBD1	17	TRBV27	-	TRBJ1-1	TGTGCCAGCAGTTCCACCTCGGGACAGGGGCGTCGCACTGAAGCTTTCTTT	CASSSTSGQGRRTEAFF
-	13	TRBV5-5	once	TRBJ2-7	TGTGCCAGCAGCCGGGGCCCGGGATCCGAGCAGTACTTC	CASSRGPGSEQYF
-	12	TRBV2	-	TRBJ1-1	TGTGCCAGCAGTGTCAGAGACACTGAAGCTTTCTTT	CASSVRDTEAFF
-	17	TRBV5-4	-	TRBJ2-6	TGTGCCAGCATCTCGGGGCCAGCGCACTCTGGGGCCAACGTCCTGACTTTC	CASISGPAHSGANVLTF
TRBD1	15	TRBV15	-	TRBJ2-3	TGTGCCACCAGCAGGGACAGGGGATTCCCAGATACGCAGTATTTT	CATSRDRGFPDTQYF
-	15	TRBV5-8	-	TRBJ1-2	TGTGCCAGCAGCTTGCACCCGGGGCCCTGGGATGGCTACACCTTC	CASSLHPGPWDGYTF
-	14	TRBV28	-	TRBJ1-5	TGTGCCAGCCACAGTTTACGGGGGAATCAGCCCCAGCATTTT	CASHSLRGNQPQHF
-	15	TRBV7-6	-	TRBJ1-2	TGTGCCAGCAGCTTATCACGGGGGAGTGAGTATGGCTACACCTTC	CASSLSRGSEYGYTF
-	11	TRBV10-1	few	TRBJ1-4	TGCGCCAGCAGTGAGGCCCAAGGGCTGTTTTTT	CASSEAQGLFF
TRBD2	14	TRBV29-1	-	TRBJ2-3	TGCAGCGTTGGCGGTCGGGGGGGGGCAGATACGCAGTATTTT	CSVGGRGGADTQYF
-	13	TRBV30	-	TRBJ1-2	TGTGCCTCGCCTCCGGGCACCGGCTATGGCTACACCTTC	CASPPGTGYGYTF
TRBD1	14	TRBV6-5	-	TRBJ2-7	TGTGCCAGCAGAGCGACAGGGGGCGCGAGGGAGCAGTACTTC	CASRATGGAREQYF
TRBD1	13	TRBV30	-	TRBJ1-1	TGTGCCCGGACAGGGGGCAGGAACACTGAAGCTTTCTTT	CARTGGRNTEAFF
TRBD1	14	TRBV19	-	TRBJ1-2	TGTGCCAGTAGTAGACAGGGAAGGGGCTATGGCTACACCTTC	CASSRQGRGYGYTF
TRBD1	13	TRBV5-1	-	TRBJ2-5	TGCGCCAGCAGCCAGGGACAGATAGAGACCCAGTACTTC	CASSQGQIETQYF
-	13	TRBV9	few	TRBJ1-1	TGTGCCAGCAGCTTCGGACAGAACACTGAAGCTTTCTTT	CASSFGQNTEAFF
TRBD2	14	TRBV7-7	-	TRBJ2-1	TGTGCCAGCAGCCCTAGCGGGGGCTACAATGAGCAGTTCTTC	CASSPSGGYNEQFF
-	14	TRBV27	few	TRBJ2-3	TGTGCCAGCAGTCCACGACCGGGTTCAAGGACGCAGTATTTT	CASSPRPGSRTQYF
-	12	TRBV18	-	TRBJ2-3	TGTGCCAGCTCACCCAGCGCAGATACGCAGTATTTT	CASSPSADTQYF
TRBD1	19	TRBV12-5	-	TRBJ1-2	TGTGCTAGTGGTTTGTACCTCCGAGGGACAGGGGTAGCTAACTATGGCTACACCTTC	CASGLYLRGTGVANYGYTF
TRBD1	16	TRBV5-1	-	TRBJ2-3	TGCGCCAGCAGCCGGGGACAGGGGGTTGACACAGATACGCAGTATTTT	CASSRGQGVDTDTQYF
TRBD2	15	TRBV6-6	-	TRBJ2-1	TGTGCCAGCAAAGGGACGAGGGACTACCTCTATGAGCAGTTCTTC	CASKGTRDYLYEQFF
TRBD1	14	TRBV11-2	-	TRBJ2-1	TGTGCCAGCGTCAGGGGGCAAATGGGCAATGAGCAGTTCTTC	CASVRGQMGNEQFF
-	18	TRBV7-9	-	TRBJ2-7	TGTGCCAGCAGCTTAGCACAGTTCGGGCAGGGTAAAACCTACGAGCAGTACTTC	CASSLAQFGQGKTYEQYF
TRBD1	16	TRBV29-1	-	TRBJ1-5	TGCAGCGTTGAAGGTAAACAGGGGGGCCCCAATCAGCCCCAGCATTTT	CSVEGKQGGPNQPQHF
TRBD1	15	TRBV11-1	-	TRBJ2-7	TGTGCCAGCAGCTTAGGACAGGGGAGCTCCTACGAGCAGTACTTC	CASSLGQGSSYEQYF
TRBD2	20	TRBV5-1	-	TRBJ2-2	TGCGCCAGCAGCTTGGTGACTAGCGGGAGGGGGCTTCTGGGCACCGGGGAGCTGTTTTTT	CASSLVTSGRGLLGTGELFF
TRBD2	13	TRBV19	-	TRBJ2-7	TGTGCCAGTATCCAGCGGGACCTCTACGAGCAGTACTTC	CASIQRDLYEQYF
-	12	TRBV23-1	-	TRBJ2-3	TGCGCCAGCTGGGACGACACAGATACGCAGTATTTT	CASWDDTDTQYF
TRBD2	15	TRBV5-4	-	TRBJ2-3	TGTGCCAGCAGCTTGCAACTAGCGGGCACAGATACGCAGTATTTT	CASSLQLAGTDTQYF
TRBD2	16	TRBV11-2	-	TRBJ2-1	TGTGCCAGCAGTGTCGGTAGCGGGGTTAGCTACAATGAGCAGTTCTTC	CASSVGSGVSYNEQFF
TRBD1	15	TRBV5-1	-	TRBJ2-7	TGCGCCAGCAGCCAATTACAGGGGAGCTCCTACGAGCAGTACTTC	CASSQLQGSSYEQYF
TRBD1	15	TRBV15	-	TRBJ1-6	TGTGCCACCAGCGGACAGGGGACGGGGAATTCACCCCTCCACTTT	CATSGQGTGNSPLHF
-	14	TRBV30	-	TRBJ2-5	TGTGCCTGGAGATATCTTGTACACCAAGAGACCCAGTACTTC	CAWRYLVHQETQYF
TRBD2	15	TRBV5-1	-	TRBJ2-1	TGCGCCAGCGGCCACGGGACTAGCCACTACAATGAGCAGTTCTTC	CASGHGTSHYNEQFF
-	16	TRBV15	-	TRBJ2-1	TGTGCCACCAGCAGAGTACCGGGGAGCTCCTACAATGAGCAGTTCTTC	CATSRVPGSSYNEQFF
-	14	TRBV9	-	TRBJ1-1	TGTGCCAGCAGCGTACAGTCAGCAAACACTGAAGCTTTCTTT	CASSVQSANTEAFF
-	13	TRBV2	-	TRBJ1-1	TGTGCCAGCGCAGGGGAGTTGAACACTGAAGCTTTCTTT	CASAGELNTEAFF
-	18	TRBV27	-	TRBJ2-1	TGTGCCAGCAGTAAGCTAGTGAGATCCCCGCCCCCCTACAATGAGCAGTTCTTC	CASSKLVRSPPPYNEQFF
-	16	TRBV19	-	TRBJ1-2	TGTGCCAGTACAGAATCTATCTTATCGGTTAACTATGGCTACACCTTC	CASTESILSVNYGYTF
-	13	TRBV2	-	TRBJ1-5	TGTGCCAGCAGTGAAGAGGGAAATCAGCCCCAGCATTTT	CASSEEGNQPQHF
-	14	TRBV2	-	TRBJ2-1	TGTGCCAGCAACAGGGAGACGTTGCTCAATGAGCAGTTCTTC	CASNRETLLNEQFF